The text below deals with one T cell receptor (beta chain). Antigen specificity is unknown. The entry originates in a study of CD8 T cells in ankylosing spondylitis. Study observations and caveats: Apparently characteristic of ankylosing spondylitis blood was a TCR beta motif (roughly 8 highly homologous variants).

The CDR3 length is 17 residues. The germline V gene encodes CDR1 LNHNV and CDR2 YYDKDF (reference sequence). Trimming removed 2 bases from V and 0 bases from J, with 14 bases in between. TCRdb re-called the 5' RACE reads with MiXCR, one entry per CDR3 protein. The sample holds some 450,000 distinct CDR3 sequences, 17% seen once. The sample comprised blood, either unsorted or a sorted T cell fraction (not recorded which). The chain links TRBV15 to TRBJ1-5; D gene ambiguous. The receptor was isolated from a male donor with ankylosing spondylitis. The CDR3 here is CATSRITASYSNQPQHF. The CDR3 bases are TGTGCCACCAGCAGAATTACAGCGTCGTATAGCAATCAGCCCCAGCATTTT.